These 13 T cell receptor beta chains share one sample of origin, sequenced in a study of cytomegalovirus exposure and HLA in healthy donors. The PCR employed 60 Vbeta primers together with 13 Jbeta primers. This table comes from immunoSEQ multiplex PCR, and its TCRdb copy is limited to in-frame clones, with some not included. This table has 250,000 to 350,000 clones, just over 85% appearing once. Input material: PBMCs. These receptors all stem from a middle-aged man in good health and CMV-seropositive.

This chain joins TRBV18 and TRBJ2-7; 11 bases map to TRBD1. There are 15 residues in the CDR3. V gave up 5 bases and J gave up 2 bases; unmatched junction bases: 5. The V gene's germline CDR1 is KGHSH and CDR2 LQKENI. CDR3 protein: CASSTRGQGAYEQYF. The CDR3, as DNA: TGTGCCAGCTCAACGAGGGGACAGGGGGCCTACGAGCAGTACTTC. Full variable domain (remainder filled in from reference TRBV18 and TRBJ2-7): NAGVMQNPRHLVRRRGQEARLRCSPMKGHSHVYWYRQLPEEGLKFMVYLQKENIIDESGMPKERFSAEFPKEGPSILRIQQVVRGDSAAYFCASSTRGQGAYEQYFGPGTRLTVT.

The chain employs TRBV5-1 and TRBJ2-4, with TRBD2 matching over 7 bases. This CDR3 spans 17 amino acids. The germline CDR1 and CDR2 sequences are SGHRS and YFSETQ. The V and J ends lost 0 bases and 4 bases, in that order; junction bases with no gene match: 10. The CDR3 protein is CASSLAAGAGSKNIQYF. The CDR3 nucleotides are TGCGCCAGCAGCTTGGCGGCGGGAGCGGGTTCGAAAAACATTCAGTACTTC.

This chain joins TRBV11-2 and TRBJ2-2; 8 positions match TRBD2. CDR3 size: 16 residues. Germline V gives CDR1 SGHAT, CDR2 FQNNGV. V shed 2 bases and J 4 bases; nucleotides not matched to a gene: 6. In DNA form, the CDR3 reads TGTGCCAGCAGCTTACTGGGACTAGTGTTCACCGGGGAGCTGTTTTTT. The encoded protein is CASSLLGLVFTGELFF.

This clone has more than one count but fewer than ten. This chain uses TRBV20-1 with TRBJ2-4; D is possibly TRBD1 (5 bases). Germline CDR1 is DFQATT and CDR2 is SNEGSKA (reference sequence). The CDR3 covers 11 residues. V was cut by 6 bases and J by 8 bases, with 11 bases left in between. The CDR3 sequence is CSADVGDIQYF. CDR3 nucleotide sequence: TGCAGTGCAGACGTAGGGGACATTCAGTACTTC.

V gene TRBV7-2 combines with J gene TRBJ2-7; TRBD2 might be the D (6 bases). This CDR3 has 15 residues. Germline V CDR1 and CDR2: SGHTA, FQGNSA. Trimming shortened V by 2 bases and J by 3 bases, and 14 bases separated the two germline ends. The CDR3 region is CASSLSGDGSYEQYF. DNA of the CDR3: TGTGCCAGCAGCTTATCGGGGGACGGGAGCTACGAGCAGTACTTC.

This chain uses TRBV19 with TRBJ2-2, with D tentatively TRBD1 (6 bases). This CDR3 has 16 residues. The germline gives CDR1 LNHDA, CDR2 SQIVND (reference sequence). V shed 7 bases and J shed 7 bases, with 22 bases lying between them. In nucleotides, the CDR3 is TGTGCCAGTACCGGAACAGCGACGGACAGTTTCGGGGAGCTGTTTTTT. Amino acid sequence: CASTGTATDSFGELFF.

In regard to this clone: Other DNA sequences in this sample translate to the same CDR3. The rearrangement joins TRBV28 to TRBJ2-7; the match to TRBD1 covers 11 bases. J was trimmed by 3 bases and V by 6 bases; bases with no gene match: 7. This CDR3 has 15 residues. In germline, CDR1 is MDHEN, CDR2 SYDVKM. CDR3 sequence (DNA): TGTGCCAGCAGCTCTCCCGGGACAGGGGGCTACGAGCAGTACTTC. Protein product: CASSSPGTGGYEQYF.

The chain uses TRBV29-1 and TRBJ2-7; 11 bases map to TRBD2. This CDR3 is built from 12 residues. With V trimmed by 6 bases and J by 6 bases, 4 bases remained unmatched. CDR1 is SQVTM and CDR2 is ANQGSEA in the germline V gene. In DNA form, the CDR3 reads TGCAGCGTCCTCCTAGCGGGAGGCGAGCAGTACTTC. Its protein is CSVLLAGGEQYF.

This clone was seen only once. The V gene is TRBV18, the J gene TRBJ2-7; 11 positions match TRBD1. Losses at the gene ends were 3 bases for V and 0 bases for J; bases not matched to a gene: 4. From germline, CDR1 is KGHSH and CDR2 LQKENI. The length of the CDR3 is 16 residues. DNA for the CDR3: TGTGCCAGCTCACCGCTTGGGACAGGGGGCTCCTACGAGCAGTACTTC. This encodes CASSPLGTGGSYEQYF.

In its sample, this clone was seen a few times. V is TRBV10-3 and J is TRBJ1-1, with 7 bases lining up with TRBD1. The junction had 3 bases not matched to a gene; V was cut back by 10 bases and J by 1 base. CDR1 is ENHRY and CDR2 is SYGVKD in the germline V gene. CDR3 length: 12 amino acids. The CDR3, as DNA: TGTGCCACTCGACAGGGGAACACTGAAGCTTTCTTT. Its protein is CATRQGNTEAFF.

The chain combines TRBV6-5 with TRBJ1-1; 8 nucleotides agree with TRBD1. Looked up from germline, CDR1 is MNHEY and CDR2 is SVGAGI. After removal of 10 bases from V and 6 bases from J, the junction contained 7 bases not matched to a gene. There are 12 residues in the CDR3. This CDR3 is CATGQGFAEAFF. The CDR3 DNA is TGTGCCACCGGACAGGGATTCGCTGAAGCTTTCTTT.

The chain has TRBV7-3 and TRBJ2-1; TRBD2 is a possible D gene (6 bases). Per germline, CDR1 SGHTA and CDR2 FQGTGA. CDR3 length: 16 residues. V was clipped by 3 bases and J by 7 bases, with 19 bases between them. This CDR3 is CASSFLGGRFANEQFF. The CDR3 nucleotides are TGTGCCAGCAGCTTTTTGGGAGGACGTTTCGCGAATGAGCAGTTCTTC.

This sequence joins TRBV30 and TRBJ2-1, with TRBD2 matching over 12 bases. Unmatched junction bases numbered 6, after V lost 4 bases and J lost 8 bases. The CDR3 length is 14 residues. CDR1 and CDR2 (germline): GTSNPN, SVGIG (reference sequence). The CDR3 sequence: CAWMLAGGPDEQFF. The CDR3 region has the DNA TGTGCCTGGATGCTAGCGGGAGGGCCTGATGAGCAGTTCTTC.